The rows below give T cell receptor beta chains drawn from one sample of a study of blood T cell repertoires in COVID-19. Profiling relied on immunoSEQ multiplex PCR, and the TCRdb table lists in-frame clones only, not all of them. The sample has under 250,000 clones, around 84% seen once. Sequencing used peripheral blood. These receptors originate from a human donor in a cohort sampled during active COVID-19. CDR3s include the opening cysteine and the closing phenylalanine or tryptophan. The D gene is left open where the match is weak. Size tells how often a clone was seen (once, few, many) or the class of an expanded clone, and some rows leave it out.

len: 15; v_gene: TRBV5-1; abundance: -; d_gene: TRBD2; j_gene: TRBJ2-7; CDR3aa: CASSGLAGDLSEQYF; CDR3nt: TGCGCCAGCAGCGGACTAGCGGGAGATCTGAGTGAGCAGTACTTC
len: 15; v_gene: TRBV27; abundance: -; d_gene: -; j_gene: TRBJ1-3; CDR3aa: CASKHLGGSGNTIYF; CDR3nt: TGTGCCAGCAAACACCTGGGGGGGTCTGGAAACACCATATATTTT
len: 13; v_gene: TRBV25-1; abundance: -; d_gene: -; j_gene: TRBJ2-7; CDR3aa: CASSGVGEYEQYF; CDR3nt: TGTGCCAGCAGTGGGGTTGGGGAGTACGAGCAGTACTTC
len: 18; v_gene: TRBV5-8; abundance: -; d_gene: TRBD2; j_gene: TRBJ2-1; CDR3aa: CASSLGSSGQAVYNEQFF; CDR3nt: TGTGCCAGCAGCTTGGGATCTAGCGGCCAGGCGGTATACAATGAGCAGTTCTTC
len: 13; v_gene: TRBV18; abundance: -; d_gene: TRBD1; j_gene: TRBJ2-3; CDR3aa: CASSPTGADTQYF; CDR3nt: TGTGCCAGCTCACCTACAGGGGCGGATACGCAGTATTTT
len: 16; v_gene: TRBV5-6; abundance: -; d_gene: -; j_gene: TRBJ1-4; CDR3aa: CASSLGTEGTNEKLFF; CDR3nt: TGTGCCAGCAGCTTGGGTACGGAGGGAACAAATGAAAAACTGTTTTTT
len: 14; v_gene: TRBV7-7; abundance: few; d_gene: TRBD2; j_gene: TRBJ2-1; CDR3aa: CASSPAGGMNEQFF; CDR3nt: TGTGCTAGCAGCCCCGCGGGGGGTATGAATGAGCAGTTCTTC
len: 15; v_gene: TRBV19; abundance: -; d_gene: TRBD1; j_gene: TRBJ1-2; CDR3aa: CASRETGDPLYGYTF; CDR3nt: TGTGCCAGTAGGGAGACAGGGGACCCCCTCTATGGCTACACCTTC
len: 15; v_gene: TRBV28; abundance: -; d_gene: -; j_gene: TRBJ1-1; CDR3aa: CASSSGGLKRTEAFF; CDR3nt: TGTGCCAGCAGTTCGGGAGGGCTTAAGCGCACTGAAGCTTTCTTT
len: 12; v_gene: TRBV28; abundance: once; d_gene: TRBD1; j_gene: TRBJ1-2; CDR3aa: CASSYRGYGYTF; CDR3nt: TGTGCCAGCAGTTACAGGGGCTATGGCTACACCTTC
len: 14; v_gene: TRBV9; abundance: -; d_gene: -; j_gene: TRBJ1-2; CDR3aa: CASSVAGWNYGYTF; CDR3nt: TGTGCCAGCAGCGTAGCGGGGTGGAACTATGGCTACACCTTC
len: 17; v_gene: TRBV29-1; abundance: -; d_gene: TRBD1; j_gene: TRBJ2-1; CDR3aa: CSGTGTGILPSYNEQFF; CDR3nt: TGCAGCGGTACCGGGACAGGGATTTTGCCTTCCTACAATGAGCAGTTCTTC
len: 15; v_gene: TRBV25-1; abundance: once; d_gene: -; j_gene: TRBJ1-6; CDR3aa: CASSELRQGNSPLHF; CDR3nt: TGTGCCAGCAGTGAATTGAGGCAGGGGAATTCACCCCTCCACTTT
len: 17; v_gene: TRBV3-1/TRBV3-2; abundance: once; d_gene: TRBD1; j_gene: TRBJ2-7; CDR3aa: CASSQDLGTEKLDEQYF; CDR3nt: TGTGCCAGCAGCCAAGATCTTGGGACAGAGAAATTAGACGAGCAGTACTTC
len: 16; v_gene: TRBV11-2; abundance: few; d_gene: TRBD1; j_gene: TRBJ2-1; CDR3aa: CASSLDTGGGYNEQFF; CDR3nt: TGTGCCAGCAGCTTAGACACAGGGGGAGGCTACAATGAGCAGTTCTTC
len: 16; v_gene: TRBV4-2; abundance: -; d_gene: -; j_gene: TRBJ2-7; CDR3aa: CASSQEGGSSSYEQYF; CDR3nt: TGTGCCAGCAGCCAAGAGGGGGGATCCAGCTCCTACGAGCAGTACTTC
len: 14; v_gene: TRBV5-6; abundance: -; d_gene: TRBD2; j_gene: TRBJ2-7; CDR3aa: CASSLGGGRGEQYF; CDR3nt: TGTGCCAGCAGCTTGGGAGGAGGGAGGGGCGAGCAGTACTTC
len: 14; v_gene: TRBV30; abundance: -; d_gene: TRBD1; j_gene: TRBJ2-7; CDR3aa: CAWKFDRVLGEQYF; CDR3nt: TGTGCCTGGAAGTTTGACAGGGTCCTCGGCGAGCAGTACTTC
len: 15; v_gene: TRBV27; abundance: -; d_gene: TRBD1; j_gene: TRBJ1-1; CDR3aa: CASSLDRGIVTEAFF; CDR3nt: TGTGCCAGCAGTTTGGACAGGGGGATCGTCACTGAAGCTTTCTTT
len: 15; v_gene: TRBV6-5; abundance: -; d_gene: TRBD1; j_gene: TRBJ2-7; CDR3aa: CASTIGGTGEYEQYF; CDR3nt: TGTGCCAGCACTATAGGAGGAACAGGGGAATACGAGCAGTACTTC
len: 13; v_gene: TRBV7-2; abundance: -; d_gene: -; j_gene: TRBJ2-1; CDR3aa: CASSIVRDNEQFF; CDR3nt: TGTGCCAGCTCCATAGTGAGGGATAATGAGCAGTTCTTC
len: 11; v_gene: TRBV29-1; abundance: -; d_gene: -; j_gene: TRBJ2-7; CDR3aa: CSVRGPDEQYF; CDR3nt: TGCAGCGTTCGCGGTCCGGACGAGCAGTACTTC
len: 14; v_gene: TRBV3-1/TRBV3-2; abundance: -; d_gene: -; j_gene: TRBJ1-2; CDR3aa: CASSQDLSDPGYTF; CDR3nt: TGTGCCAGCAGCCAAGACCTTTCAGATCCTGGCTACACCTTC
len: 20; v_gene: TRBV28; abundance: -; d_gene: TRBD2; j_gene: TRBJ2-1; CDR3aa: CASSLTSGRFGVGPYNEQFF; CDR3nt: TGTGCCAGCAGTCTTACTAGCGGGAGGTTTGGAGTTGGCCCCTACAATGAGCAGTTCTTC
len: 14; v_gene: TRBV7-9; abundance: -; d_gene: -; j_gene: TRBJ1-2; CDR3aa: CASSLAWSGYGYTF; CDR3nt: TGTGCCAGCAGCTTAGCCTGGTCCGGCTATGGCTACACCTTC
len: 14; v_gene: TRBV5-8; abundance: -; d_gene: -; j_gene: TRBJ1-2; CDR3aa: CASSMGRRNYGYTF; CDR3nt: TGTGCCAGCAGCATGGGACGGAGAAACTATGGCTACACCTTC
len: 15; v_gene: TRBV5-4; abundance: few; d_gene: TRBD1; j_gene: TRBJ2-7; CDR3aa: CASSRGQGGDYEQYF; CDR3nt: TGTGCCAGCAGTCGCGGACAGGGTGGGGACTACGAGCAGTACTTC
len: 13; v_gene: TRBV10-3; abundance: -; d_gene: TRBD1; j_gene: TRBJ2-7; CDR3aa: CATHRDRGDEQYF; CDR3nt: TGTGCCACGCACCGGGACAGGGGGGATGAGCAGTACTTC
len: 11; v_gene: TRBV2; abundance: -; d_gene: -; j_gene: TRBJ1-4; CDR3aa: CASSVFRAVFF; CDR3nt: TGTGCCAGCAGTGTGTTCAGGGCGGTGTTTTTT
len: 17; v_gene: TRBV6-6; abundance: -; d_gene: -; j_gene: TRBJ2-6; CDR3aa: CASSRPQGMWGANVLTF; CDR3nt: TGTGCCAGCAGTCGCCCACAGGGAATGTGGGGGGCCAACGTCCTGACTTTC